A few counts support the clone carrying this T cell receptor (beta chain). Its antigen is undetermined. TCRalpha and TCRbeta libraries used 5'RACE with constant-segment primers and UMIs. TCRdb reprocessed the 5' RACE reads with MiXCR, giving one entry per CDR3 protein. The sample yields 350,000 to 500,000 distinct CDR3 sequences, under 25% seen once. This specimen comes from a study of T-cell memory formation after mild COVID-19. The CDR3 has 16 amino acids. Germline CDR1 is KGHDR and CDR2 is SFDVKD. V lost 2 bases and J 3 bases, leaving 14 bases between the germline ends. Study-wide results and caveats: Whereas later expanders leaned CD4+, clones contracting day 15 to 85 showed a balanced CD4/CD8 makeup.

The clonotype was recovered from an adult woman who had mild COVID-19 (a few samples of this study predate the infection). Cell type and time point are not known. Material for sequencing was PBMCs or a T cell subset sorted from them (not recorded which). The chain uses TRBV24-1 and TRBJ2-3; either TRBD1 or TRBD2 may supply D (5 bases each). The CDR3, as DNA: TGTGCCACCAGTGATTCAAGGGGAGTCGGAACAGATACGCAGTATTTT. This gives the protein CATSDSRGVGTDTQYF.